This TCR beta chain was captured in a study of blood T cell repertoires in COVID-19. In the study overall: COVID-19 samples collected from the United States, Italy and Spain covered acute and convalescent phases. The analysed material was cDNA or gDNA that came from T cells, B-cell-depleted T cells, or PBMCs.

Patients of the Seattle cohort, enrolled during active infection, were followed longitudinally. Trimming stripped 0 bases from V and 1 base from J, with 7 bases between. There are 15 residues in the CDR3. From germline, CDR1 is SGDLS and CDR2 YYNGEE. Original processing methods: Amplification with reference gene primers provided the estimates of nucleated cell counts. Only in-frame clones appear in the TCRdb table, and some are missing; sequencing was by immunoSEQ multiplex PCR. V and J calls and clone size are given by that table; D and trimming were obtained from the DNA. In the table there are 100,000 to 150,000 clones, approximately 90% of which are singletons.

The sample taken for sequencing was peripheral blood. The chain links TRBV9 to TRBJ2-2; D possibly corresponds to TRBD1 (6 bases). The receptor's source is a man aged 50 to 59 with COVID-19, enrolled during active disease. CDR3 DNA sequence: TGTGCCAGCAGCGTAGTACAGGGGAACACCGGGGAGCTGTTTTTT. Its translation: CASSVVQGNTGELFF.